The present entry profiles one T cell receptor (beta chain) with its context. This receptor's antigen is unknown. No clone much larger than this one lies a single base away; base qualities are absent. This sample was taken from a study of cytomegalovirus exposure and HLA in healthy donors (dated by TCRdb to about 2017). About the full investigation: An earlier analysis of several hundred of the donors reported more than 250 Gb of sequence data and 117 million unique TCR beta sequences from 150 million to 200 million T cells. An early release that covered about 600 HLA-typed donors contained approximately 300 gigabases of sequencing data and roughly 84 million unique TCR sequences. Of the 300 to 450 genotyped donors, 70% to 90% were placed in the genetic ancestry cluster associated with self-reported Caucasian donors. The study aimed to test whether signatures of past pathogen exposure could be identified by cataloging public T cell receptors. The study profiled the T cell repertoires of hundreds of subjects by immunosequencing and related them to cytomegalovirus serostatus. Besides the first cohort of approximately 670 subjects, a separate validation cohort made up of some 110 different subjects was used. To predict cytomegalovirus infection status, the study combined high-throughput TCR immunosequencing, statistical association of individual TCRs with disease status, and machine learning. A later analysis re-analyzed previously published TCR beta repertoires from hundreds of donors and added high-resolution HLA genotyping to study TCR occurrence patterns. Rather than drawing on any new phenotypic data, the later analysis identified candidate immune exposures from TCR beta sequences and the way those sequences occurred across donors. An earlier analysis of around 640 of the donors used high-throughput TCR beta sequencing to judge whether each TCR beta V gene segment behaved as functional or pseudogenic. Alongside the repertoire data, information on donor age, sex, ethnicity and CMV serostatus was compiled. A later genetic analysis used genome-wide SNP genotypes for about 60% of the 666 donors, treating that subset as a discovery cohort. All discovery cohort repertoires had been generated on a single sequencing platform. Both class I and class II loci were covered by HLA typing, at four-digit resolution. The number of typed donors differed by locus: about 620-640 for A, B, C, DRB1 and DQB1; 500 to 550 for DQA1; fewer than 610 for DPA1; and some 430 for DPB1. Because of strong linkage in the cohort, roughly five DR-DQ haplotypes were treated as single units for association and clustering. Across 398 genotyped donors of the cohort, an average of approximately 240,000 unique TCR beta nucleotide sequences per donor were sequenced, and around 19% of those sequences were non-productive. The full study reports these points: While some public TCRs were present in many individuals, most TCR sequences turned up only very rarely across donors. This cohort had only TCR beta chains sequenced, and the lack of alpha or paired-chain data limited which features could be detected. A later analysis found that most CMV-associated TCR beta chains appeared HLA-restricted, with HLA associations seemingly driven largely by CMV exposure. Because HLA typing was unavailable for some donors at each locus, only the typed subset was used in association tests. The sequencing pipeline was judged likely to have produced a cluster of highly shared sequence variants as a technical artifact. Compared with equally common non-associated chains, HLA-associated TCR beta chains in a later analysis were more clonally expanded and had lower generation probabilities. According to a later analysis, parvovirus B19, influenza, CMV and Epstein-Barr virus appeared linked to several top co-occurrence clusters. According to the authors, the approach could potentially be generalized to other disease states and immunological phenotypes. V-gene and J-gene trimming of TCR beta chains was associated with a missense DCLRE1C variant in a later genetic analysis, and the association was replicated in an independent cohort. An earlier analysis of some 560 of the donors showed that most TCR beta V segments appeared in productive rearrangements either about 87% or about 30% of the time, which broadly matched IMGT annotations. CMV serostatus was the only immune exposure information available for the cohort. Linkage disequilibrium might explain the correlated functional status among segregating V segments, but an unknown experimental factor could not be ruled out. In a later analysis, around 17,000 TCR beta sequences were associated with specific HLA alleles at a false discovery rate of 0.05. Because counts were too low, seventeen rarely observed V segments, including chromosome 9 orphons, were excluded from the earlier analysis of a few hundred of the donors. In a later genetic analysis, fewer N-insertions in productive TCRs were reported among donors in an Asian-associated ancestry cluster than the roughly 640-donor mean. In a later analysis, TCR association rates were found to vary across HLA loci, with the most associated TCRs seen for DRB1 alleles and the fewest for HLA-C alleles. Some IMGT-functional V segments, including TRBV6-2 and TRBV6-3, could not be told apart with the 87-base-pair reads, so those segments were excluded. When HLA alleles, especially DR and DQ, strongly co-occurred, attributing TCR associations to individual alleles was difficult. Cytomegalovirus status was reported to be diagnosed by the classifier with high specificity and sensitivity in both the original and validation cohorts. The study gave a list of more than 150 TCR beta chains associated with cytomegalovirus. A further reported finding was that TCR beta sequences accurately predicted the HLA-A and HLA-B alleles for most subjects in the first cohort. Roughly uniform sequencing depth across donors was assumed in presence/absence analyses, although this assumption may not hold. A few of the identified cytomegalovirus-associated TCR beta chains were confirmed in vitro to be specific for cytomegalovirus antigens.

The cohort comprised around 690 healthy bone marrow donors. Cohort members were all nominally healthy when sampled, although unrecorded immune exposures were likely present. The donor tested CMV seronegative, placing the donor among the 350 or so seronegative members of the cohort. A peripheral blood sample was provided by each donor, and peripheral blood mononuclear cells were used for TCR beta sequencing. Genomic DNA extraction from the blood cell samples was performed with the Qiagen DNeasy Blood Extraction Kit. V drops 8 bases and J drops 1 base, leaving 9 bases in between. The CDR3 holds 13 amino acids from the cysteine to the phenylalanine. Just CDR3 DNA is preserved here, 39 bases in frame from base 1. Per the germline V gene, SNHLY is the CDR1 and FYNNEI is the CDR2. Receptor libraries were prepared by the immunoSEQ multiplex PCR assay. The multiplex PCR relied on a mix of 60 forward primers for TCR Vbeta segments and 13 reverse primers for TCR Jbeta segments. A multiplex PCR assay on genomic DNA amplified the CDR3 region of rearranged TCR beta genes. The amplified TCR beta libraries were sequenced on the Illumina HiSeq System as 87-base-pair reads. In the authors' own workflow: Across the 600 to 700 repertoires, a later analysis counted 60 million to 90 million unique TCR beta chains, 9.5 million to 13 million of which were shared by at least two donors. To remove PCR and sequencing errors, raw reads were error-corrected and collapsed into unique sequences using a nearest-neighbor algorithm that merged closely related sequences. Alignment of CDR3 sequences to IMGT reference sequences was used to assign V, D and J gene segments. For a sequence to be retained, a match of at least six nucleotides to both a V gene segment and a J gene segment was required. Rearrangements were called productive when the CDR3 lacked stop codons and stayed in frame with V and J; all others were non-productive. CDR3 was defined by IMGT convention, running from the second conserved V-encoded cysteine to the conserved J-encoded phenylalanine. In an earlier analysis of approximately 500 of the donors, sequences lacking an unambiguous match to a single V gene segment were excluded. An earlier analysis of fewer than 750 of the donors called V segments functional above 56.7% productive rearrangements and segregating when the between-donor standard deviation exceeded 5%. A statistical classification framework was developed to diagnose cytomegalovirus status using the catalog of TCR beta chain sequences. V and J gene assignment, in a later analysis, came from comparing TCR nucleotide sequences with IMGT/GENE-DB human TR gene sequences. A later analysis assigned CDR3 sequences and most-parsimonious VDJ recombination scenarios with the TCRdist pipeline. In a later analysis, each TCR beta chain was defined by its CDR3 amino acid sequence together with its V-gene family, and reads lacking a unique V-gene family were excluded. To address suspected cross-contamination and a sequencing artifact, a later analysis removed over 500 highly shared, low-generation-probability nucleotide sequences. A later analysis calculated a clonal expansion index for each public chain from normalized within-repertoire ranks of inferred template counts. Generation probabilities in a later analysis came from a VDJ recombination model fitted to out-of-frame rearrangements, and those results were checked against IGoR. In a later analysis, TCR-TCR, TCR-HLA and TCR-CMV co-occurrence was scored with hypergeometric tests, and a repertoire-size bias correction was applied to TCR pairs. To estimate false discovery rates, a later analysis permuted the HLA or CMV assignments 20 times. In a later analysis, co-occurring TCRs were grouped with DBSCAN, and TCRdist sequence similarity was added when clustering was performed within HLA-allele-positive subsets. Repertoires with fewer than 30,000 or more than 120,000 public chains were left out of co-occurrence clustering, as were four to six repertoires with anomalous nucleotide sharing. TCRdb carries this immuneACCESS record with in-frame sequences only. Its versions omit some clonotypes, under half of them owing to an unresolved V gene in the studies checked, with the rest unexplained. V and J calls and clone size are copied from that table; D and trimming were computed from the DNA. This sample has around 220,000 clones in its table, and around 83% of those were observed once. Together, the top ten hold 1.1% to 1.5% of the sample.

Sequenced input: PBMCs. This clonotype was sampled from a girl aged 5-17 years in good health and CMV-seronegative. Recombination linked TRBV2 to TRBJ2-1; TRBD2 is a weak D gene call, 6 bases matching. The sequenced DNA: TGTGCCAGCTGCGGGGAATCCTACAATGAGCAGTTCTTC. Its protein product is CASCGESYNEQFF.